The rows below give T cell receptor beta chains drawn from one sample of a study of radiation and T cells in renal cell carcinoma. Sequenced by immunoSEQ multiplex PCR; TCRdb stores in-frame clones only, minus some. The sample records tens of thousands of clones, around three quarters being singletons. This specimen was blood, taken from a patient whose treatment included radiotherapy and nephrectomy. These receptors came from a man aged 60 to 69 with renal cell carcinoma. CDR3s include the opening cysteine and the closing phenylalanine or tryptophan. The D gene is left open where the match is weak. Only some rows state a clone size, as once, few, many or a class for expanded clones.

D,size,V,J,DNA,CDR3
NA,NA,TRBV7-9,TRBJ1-1,TGTGCCAGCAGCATCACCCGGGCACGGACTGCGGAAGCTTTCTTT,CASSITRARTAEAFF
NA,NA,TRBV5-1,TRBJ1-2,TGCGCCAGCAGCTTCGATCTTACGGAAGCCGGCGGCTACACCTTC,CASSFDLTEAGGYTF
NA,NA,TRBV7-2,TRBJ2-5,TGTGCCAGCAGCTTAGATGGGTTAGAGACCCAGTACTTC,CASSLDGLETQYF
NA,NA,TRBV15,TRBJ1-5,TGTGCCACCAGCAGAGGGACAGCTAGCAATCAGCCCCAGCATTTT,CATSRGTASNQPQHF
TRBD1,NA,TRBV11-2,TRBJ1-1,TGTGCCAGCAGCCGAAGGACAGGGGGATTGGACACTGAAGCTTTCTTT,CASSRRTGGLDTEAFF
NA,NA,TRBV29-1,TRBJ1-3,TGCAGCGGCCAAACGGGCTCTGGAAACACCATATATTTT,CSGQTGSGNTIYF
TRBD2,NA,TRBV9,TRBJ2-6,TGTGCCAGCAGCGTAGCTCTAGCGGGAGTATCTGGGGCCAACGTCCTGACTTTC,CASSVALAGVSGANVLTF
NA,NA,TRBV14,TRBJ1-1,TGTGCCAGCAGCCGCCCTCCGACAGGAGACATGAACACTGAAGCTTTCTTT,CASSRPPTGDMNTEAFF
TRBD2,NA,TRBV4-2,TRBJ2-1,TGTGCCAGCAGCCAAGGGACTAGCGGGACGGATGAGCAGTTCTTC,CASSQGTSGTDEQFF
NA,NA,TRBV2,TRBJ2-1,TGTGCCAGCATCCCCCAGGGGAATGAGCAGTTCTTC,CASIPQGNEQFF
NA,NA,TRBV6-1,TRBJ1-2,TGTGCCGGGGGGTATTTATATAACTATGGCTACACCTTC,CAGGYLYNYGYTF
NA,NA,TRBV13,TRBJ1-4,TGTGCCAGCAGCTTAGGGGGTGGCCCAACTAATGAAAAACTGTTTTTT,CASSLGGGPTNEKLFF
TRBD2,once,TRBV6-5,TRBJ2-2,TGTGCCAGCAGTTTAACGGGAGGGCCCGGGGAGCTGTTTTTT,CASSLTGGPGELFF
NA,NA,TRBV18,TRBJ1-1,TGTGCCAGCTCCCCAAGTAATAACAAGGACACTGAAGCTTTCTTT,CASSPSNNKDTEAFF
NA,NA,TRBV5-1,TRBJ2-5,TGCGCCAGCAGCACGTCTGGGGATGTAAGGGAGACCCAGTACTTC,CASSTSGDVRETQYF
NA,NA,TRBV14,TRBJ2-5,TGTGCCAGCAGTCTTCGAGAGCAAGAGACCCAGTACTTC,CASSLREQETQYF
NA,NA,TRBV7-9,TRBJ1-3,TGTGCCAGCAGCCCCGGAGTTTCTGGAAACACCATATATTTT,CASSPGVSGNTIYF
NA,NA,TRBV7-2,TRBJ2-7,TGTGCCAGCAGCAACGGACGGGTCTACGAGCAGTACTTC,CASSNGRVYEQYF
NA,NA,TRBV7-9,TRBJ2-3,TGTGCCAGCAGCCCACCCCTAAGGGGAGGACCTCATACGCAGTATTTT,CASSPPLRGGPHTQYF
NA,NA,TRBV9,TRBJ2-3,TGTGCCAGCAGCGGACAAGGAGGGCGGGATGTCACAGATACGCAGTATTTT,CASSGQGGRDVTDTQYF
TRBD1,NA,TRBV5-4,TRBJ2-1,TGTGCCAGCAGCCAAAGACAGGGAATGAGTAACTCCTACAATGAGCAGTTCTTC,CASSQRQGMSNSYNEQFF
NA,NA,TRBV4-1,TRBJ2-3,TGCGCCAGCAGCCAAGATCAGGGCGCGCCACGGGATACGCAGTATTTT,CASSQDQGAPRDTQYF
NA,few,TRBV7-9,TRBJ2-1,TGTGCCAGCAGCTTAGTAGGGGTCAATGAGCAGTTCTTC,CASSLVGVNEQFF
NA,once,TRBV5-5,TRBJ2-7,TGTGCCAGCAGCTTGGTGGAAGAGCAGTACTTC,CASSLVEEQYF
TRBD2,NA,TRBV5-6,TRBJ2-1,TGTGCCAGCAGCTTGGGGCAAGGGTTGGCTAGCGGGAGCAAGGAGCAGTTCTTC,CASSLGQGLASGSKEQFF
NA,NA,TRBV11-2,TRBJ2-3,TGTGCCAGCAGCCCAGATACGCAGTATTTT,CASSPDTQYF
NA,NA,TRBV5-4,TRBJ1-2,TGTGCCAGCAGCCTACAGACAGGTCCCTACATTAGCTACACCTTC,CASSLQTGPYISYTF
TRBD1,NA,TRBV19,TRBJ1-4,TGTGCCAGTCATGGGACAGATAATGAAAAACTGTTTTTT,CASHGTDNEKLFF
NA,NA,TRBV5-1,TRBJ2-2,TGCGCCAGCAGCGCTGTTGATGCCGGGGAGCTGTTTTTT,CASSAVDAGELFF
NA,NA,TRBV6-6,TRBJ1-2,TGTGCCAGCAGGGACAGCCAGAACTATGGCTACACCTTC,CASRDSQNYGYTF
NA,large,TRBV30,TRBJ1-1,TGTGCCTGGATAATGGCAGAGAACACTGAAGCTTTCTTT,CAWIMAENTEAFF
NA,NA,TRBV7-9,TRBJ2-7,TGTGCCAGCAGCCCAGTGAGGGGGACACAAGTCCTAGACGAGCAGTACTTC,CASSPVRGTQVLDEQYF
NA,NA,TRBV18,TRBJ1-1,TGTGCCAGCTCACCGAGCTCGGGACAATTCACTGAAGCTTTCTTT,CASSPSSGQFTEAFF
NA,NA,TRBV5-1,TRBJ1-1,TGCGCCAGCAGCAAGGACAGCGGAGAGGCTGAAGCTTTCTTT,CASSKDSGEAEAFF
TRBD2,NA,TRBV10-3,TRBJ2-1,TGTGCCATCAGTGAACTCGGACTAGCAAACAATGAGCAGTTCTTC,CAISELGLANNEQFF
NA,NA,TRBV14,TRBJ2-3,TGTGCCAGCAGCCGCCGTCGGGGGTTGGGACGAGTCACAGATACGCAGTATTTT,CASSRRRGLGRVTDTQYF
TRBD1,NA,TRBV4-3,TRBJ2-3,TGCGCCAGCAGCCAAGATAACAGGGGGGTTGGAGATACGCAGTATTTT,CASSQDNRGVGDTQYF
TRBD1,once,TRBV5-5,TRBJ1-1,TGTGCCAGCAGCTTGAATCCGGGACAGGGAAACACTGAAGCTTTCTTT,CASSLNPGQGNTEAFF
NA,NA,TRBV4-2,TRBJ1-4,TGTGCCAGCAGCCATCCAGGGAAACGGGAAAAACTGTTTTTT,CASSHPGKREKLFF
NA,NA,TRBV11-3,TRBJ1-3,TGTGCCAGCAGCCCACAGGGTCCCTCTGGAAACACCATATATTTT,CASSPQGPSGNTIYF
NA,NA,TRBV7-9,TRBJ2-7,TGTGCCAGCAGCTTAGCCCCCGCGGGACGTCGATCCTACGAGCAGTACTTC,CASSLAPAGRRSYEQYF
TRBD1,NA,TRBV29-1,TRBJ1-2,TGCAGCGTTACGACAGGGGCTAACTATGGCTACACCTTC,CSVTTGANYGYTF
NA,NA,TRBV29-1,TRBJ2-2,TGCAGCGTTGGAGGGTTCAGCGGGGAGCTGTTTTTT,CSVGGFSGELFF
NA,NA,TRBV29-1,TRBJ1-2,TGCAGCGTAGCCTTGGGGGTGGACTATGGCTACACCTTC,CSVALGVDYGYTF
NA,once,TRBV7-2,TRBJ1-1,TGTGCCAGCAGCTTATTTTCGGGGTTTGAAGCTTTCTTT,CASSLFSGFEAFF
NA,few,TRBV11-2,TRBJ2-2,TGTGCCAGCAGCTTTAACAGTTTATATGTGCAGGACGGGGAGCTGTTTTTT,CASSFNSLYVQDGELFF
NA,NA,TRBV11-2,TRBJ1-1,TGTGCCAGCAGCTTATCCTTGAACACTGAAGCTTTCTTT,CASSLSLNTEAFF
NA,NA,TRBV15,TRBJ2-5,TGTGCCACCAGCAGAGATCCCCCTAGGGAGACCCAGTACTTC,CATSRDPPRETQYF
NA,NA,TRBV20-1,TRBJ2-5,TGCAGTGCCCCCGGGCGCTGGACCCAGTACTTC,CSAPGRWTQYF
TRBD2,NA,TRBV11-2,TRBJ2-5,TGTGCCAGCAGCTCACTAGCGGGAGTAGTGGAGACCCAGTACTTC,CASSSLAGVVETQYF
NA,NA,TRBV6-1,TRBJ2-5,TGTGCCAGCAGTGGGGGCCTGTATGAGACCCAGTACTTC,CASSGGLYETQYF
NA,once,TRBV4-1,TRBJ1-4,TGCGCCAGCAGCCAAGATAGGCAGGTGCATGAAAAACTGTTTTTT,CASSQDRQVHEKLFF
NA,NA,TRBV2,TRBJ1-4,TGTGCCAGCAGTGAGGAGGGGGCAACTAATGAAAAACTGTTTTTT,CASSEEGATNEKLFF
TRBD2,NA,TRBV9,TRBJ2-5,TGTGCCAGCAGCCCGTTAGGGACTAGCGGGAGTATGGAGACCCAGTACTTC,CASSPLGTSGSMETQYF
NA,NA,TRBV11-3,TRBJ1-1,TGTGCCAGCAGCCAACGATTCGGGGTGAACACTGAAGCTTTCTTT,CASSQRFGVNTEAFF
NA,NA,TRBV6-4,TRBJ2-2,TGTGCCAGCAGCGCCGGTTCCCAAAACACCGGGGAGCTGTTTTTT,CASSAGSQNTGELFF
NA,NA,TRBV7-8,TRBJ2-5,TGTGCCAGCAGCTTATGGTCGGACAGTTCTCGGACCCAGTACTTC,CASSLWSDSSRTQYF
NA,NA,TRBV13,TRBJ1-5,TGTGCCAGCAGCTTAGGTGGGGGCAGGGGTCCAAATCAGCCCCAGCATTTT,CASSLGGGRGPNQPQHF
NA,NA,TRBV29-1,TRBJ2-2,TGCAGCGTAAGGGGCAAGAACACCGGGGAGCTGTTTTTT,CSVRGKNTGELFF
NA,NA,TRBV6-5,TRBJ2-3,TGTGCCAGCAGTCCGGGGTTGAGCACAGATACGCAGTATTTT,CASSPGLSTDTQYF